The present TCR beta chain was sequenced within a study of blood T cell repertoires in COVID-19 (dated by TCRdb to the early 2020s). For the study in its entirety: Collaborator samples came from the United States, Italy and Spain and covered acute and convalescent phases of COVID-19. The material from the prospective study consisted of cDNA or gDNA derived from T cells, B-cell-depleted T cells, or PBMCs. The dataset comprised deeply sampled blood TCRbeta repertoires from subjects exposed to, actively infected with, or recovered from COVID-19. Where available, HLA class I and class II types were taken from metadata supplied by the sample provider and were not determined by assay-based typing. A de-identified subject ID, COVID-19 status, age in years and sex were almost always included in the sample metadata. The repertoires were released in a freely available public database intended as a resource for research on the immune response to SARS-CoV-2. The samples were drawn from two sources: the first 160 participants of the ongoing ImmuneRACE study, and 950 to 1,500 subjects contributed by 6 global collaborators.

TCRbeta CDR3 regions were amplified from genomic DNA using the immunoSEQ Assay, a bias-controlled multiplex PCR. Per the authors' processing: The number of nucleated cells in each sample was estimated from the amplification of reference gene primers within the assay. Sequence reads were collapsed and filtered to measure the absolute abundance of every unique TCRbeta CDR3 rearrangement. For each sample, productive Simpson clonality was calculated by taking the square root of Simpson's diversity index across productive rearrangements. The source is immuneACCESS, and TCRdb retained only in-frame sequences with V and J called. Part of the clones is not carried over; for the studies checked, unresolved V genes explain less than half of this, and the remainder is unexplained. V and J calls and clone size are those listed in that table; D and trimming were worked out from the DNA. The sample table holds about 300,000 clones, of which 85% to 90% were seen once. The ten top clones hold around 5.8% of the sample.

The investigation overall reported the following: How much clinical and demographic metadata was included differed by source and by participant, and the metadata was provided uncurated.

One collaborating source in Seattle enrolled patients during active infection and followed them longitudinally through the course of disease. The collaborating institutions used their own protocols to collect whole blood in K2EDTA tubes. For TCRbeta analysis, collaborators shipped samples as frozen whole blood, isolated PBMCs, or DNA extracted from either of those sample types. A remark on this clone: What this receptor recognizes is not known. Base qualities are not recorded, but no much larger clone differs from it by a single base.

Sequencing input: peripheral blood. The TCR comes from a woman aged 45-65 years with COVID-19, enrolled during active disease.

The sequence in DNA is TGTGCCAGCAGCTTAAGGGGCTCCTACGAGCAGTACTTC. Translated, this is CASSLRGSYEQYF. Recombination joined TRBV7-9 with TRBJ2-7; 5 matching bases give a weak D call of TRBD1. V is clipped by 2 bases and J by 0 bases, and the sequence between their germline boundaries is 5 bases long. According to the germline V gene (reference sequence), CDR1 reads SEHNR and CDR2 reads FQNEAQ. The CDR3 contains 13 residues, cysteine and phenylalanine counted. The kept DNA is CDR3 alone, 39 bases in frame from the first base.